A selection of T cell receptor beta chains follows, all from one sample in a study of PD-L1 blockade in urothelial cancer. The method was immunoSEQ multiplex PCR; TCRdb's version includes in-frame clones alone and lacks a portion of them. The table shows under 100,000 clones, with around 89% occurring only once. The sample in question was PBMCs, obtained around atezolizumab (anti-PD-L1) treatment. The receptor source for this set is a man aged 60-69 years with urothelial cancer. The CDR3 runs from the conserved cysteine through the conserved F or W. Each record gives: CDR3 DNA, CDR3 protein, J gene, clone size, V gene, D gene. D genes are given only for firm matches. For some rows the clone size is stated as once, few or many, or as a class when expanded; others skip it.

TGTGCCAGTAGTATAGCCTCGGCGGATCTCTCTGGAAACACCATATATTTT,CASSIASADLSGNTIYF,TRBJ1-3,.,TRBV19,.
TGTGCCTGGAATGGAGCCAGCACAAATTCACCCCTCCACTTT,CAWNGASTNSPLHF,TRBJ1-6,.,TRBV30,.
TGTGCCAGCAGCCTCGACAGGGATAGCGAAAAACTGTTTTTT,CASSLDRDSEKLFF,TRBJ1-4,.,TRBV6-5,TRBD1
TGTGCCATCAGGGCAAAACTAGCGGGGGGGCCGGACGAGCAGTACTTC,CAIRAKLAGGPDEQYF,TRBJ2-7,.,TRBV10-3,TRBD2
TGTGCCAGCAGCTTGGGGTGGGCCGAGGGAACGGCCATTGGCTACACCTTC,CASSLGWAEGTAIGYTF,TRBJ1-2,.,TRBV5-5,.
TGTGCCAGCAGTTTGATAGAATTCACCTACGAGCAGTACTTC,CASSLIEFTYEQYF,TRBJ2-7,.,TRBV27,.
TGTGCCAGTAGTATTTGGGGACAGGCTCGGCCCCAGCATTTT,CASSIWGQARPQHF,TRBJ1-5,.,TRBV19,TRBD1
TGTGCCAGCGGTAGGAATACCAGGGTAAACGAGCAGTACTTC,CASGRNTRVNEQYF,TRBJ2-7,.,TRBV11-1,.
TGTGCCTGGAGTGCGACAAAACTAGGGGGTTGGGGTTCACCCCTCCACTTT,CAWSATKLGGWGSPLHF,TRBJ1-6,.,TRBV30,.
TGTGCCAGCAGCGTAGGACAGGGTTCCGAGCAGTACTTC,CASSVGQGSEQYF,TRBJ2-7,few,TRBV7-3,TRBD1
TGTGCCAGCACCCGAGGACAGCAAGAGACCCAGTACTTC,CASTRGQQETQYF,TRBJ2-5,.,TRBV11-2,.
TGTGCCTGGAGCCTGACAGGGGGCGTGTTAGAGACCCAGTACTTC,CAWSLTGGVLETQYF,TRBJ2-5,.,TRBV30,TRBD1
TGTGCCAGCAGCTTCCAAGCAGGGGGCAGGGAGACCCAGTACTTC,CASSFQAGGRETQYF,TRBJ2-5,.,TRBV7-2,TRBD1
TGTGCCAGCCTCCGGCGCGGTAGCACAGATACGCAGTATTTT,CASLRRGSTDTQYF,TRBJ2-3,.,TRBV6-6,.
TGTGCTAGCAGCCCGGGGGGACAGGTGCTGTTTTTT,CASSPGGQVLFF,TRBJ1-4,.,TRBV7-7,TRBD1
TGTGCCAGCAGCGTTTCTAGCGGGGGTACAGATACGCAGTATTTT,CASSVSSGGTDTQYF,TRBJ2-3,.,TRBV9,TRBD2
TGTGCCAGCAGTGAAGCGCAAGGACAGGGTCTCTACGAGCAGTACTTC,CASSEAQGQGLYEQYF,TRBJ2-7,.,TRBV6-1,TRBD1
TGTGCCAGCAGTTCTGGGCAGGGGGCGGGGAAGTTCTTC,CASSSGQGAGKFF,TRBJ2-1,.,TRBV28,TRBD1
TGTGCCAGCAGTGCTGACGGGAATAGCAATCAGCCCCAGCATTTT,CASSADGNSNQPQHF,TRBJ1-5,.,TRBV6-5,.
TGTGCCAGCAGTACGATTAGCGGGAGTATTCGCAATGAGCAGTTCTTC,CASSTISGSIRNEQFF,TRBJ2-1,.,TRBV6-4,TRBD2
TGTGCCAGCAGTCTCCGGGACAGGGTCAATCAGCCCCAGCATTTT,CASSLRDRVNQPQHF,TRBJ1-5,few,TRBV28,TRBD1
TGTGCCAGCAGTTCCCCGACTATGGCTGGAAACACCATATATTTT,CASSSPTMAGNTIYF,TRBJ1-3,.,TRBV28,.
TGTGCCAGCAGCTTAGGTAGCGGGGGAGGAACAGATACGCAGTATTTT,CASSLGSGGGTDTQYF,TRBJ2-3,.,TRBV7-6,TRBD2
TGTGCCAGTAGTGCCCGGACAGGGGACGGTGTGAGCAATCAGCCCCAGCATTTT,CASSARTGDGVSNQPQHF,TRBJ1-5,.,TRBV19,TRBD1
TGTGCCAGCAGCTTTCGTCCCAGCGGGAGTCCGAATGAGCAGTTCTTC,CASSFRPSGSPNEQFF,TRBJ2-1,.,TRBV5-6,TRBD2
TGTGCCAGCAGCCAGGGGGCCCCGAACACCGGGGAGCTGTTTTTT,CASSQGAPNTGELFF,TRBJ2-2,.,TRBV5-5,TRBD1
TGCGCCAGCATGAGACTTCCCGAGAACACAGATACGCAGTATTTT,CASMRLPENTDTQYF,TRBJ2-3,few,TRBV5-1,.
TGTGCCAGCAGCTTAGCTCCGACCAGGGTAAATGAAAAACTGTTTTTT,CASSLAPTRVNEKLFF,TRBJ1-4,.,TRBV11-2,.
TGTGCCAGCCACCCCCCAGCGAGGTACAATGAGCAGTTCTTC,CASHPPARYNEQFF,TRBJ2-1,.,TRBV28,.
TGTGCCAGCAGTCCCGGGACTAGCAGCCGTTACTTC,CASSPGTSSRYF,TRBJ2-5,.,TRBV7-2,TRBD2
TGTGCCATCAGTGGGGGGGGCACTGCGGGAAACACCATATATTTT,CAISGGGTAGNTIYF,TRBJ1-3,.,TRBV10-3,.
TGTGCCAGCAGCGATCGACAGGGGGCAAACATTCAGTACTTC,CASSDRQGANIQYF,TRBJ2-4,.,TRBV7-2,TRBD1
TGTGCCAGTACAGGGGACGATGAAAAACTGTTTTTT,CASTGDDEKLFF,TRBJ1-4,.,TRBV2,TRBD1
TGTGCCAGCAGCTTAGGAGGACTTCTCAATAATGAGCAGTTCTTC,CASSLGGLLNNEQFF,TRBJ2-1,few,TRBV13,.
TGTGCCAGCAGCCAGACACCTGCGAACACCGGGGAGCTGTTTTTT,CASSQTPANTGELFF,TRBJ2-2,.,TRBV11-2,.
TGTGCCAGCAGCTTAGTGCCCGGGACAGGGTACTATGGCTACACCTTC,CASSLVPGTGYYGYTF,TRBJ1-2,.,TRBV7-2,TRBD1
TGTGCCAGCAGCCTTAGTCACGGTGAGCAGTTCTTC,CASSLSHGEQFF,TRBJ2-1,.,TRBV7-2,.
TGTGCCAGCAGTTTAGGGGGGGATGGCTACACCTTC,CASSLGGDGYTF,TRBJ1-2,.,TRBV6-5,.
TGTGCCAGCTCGCCTTATCAGGGAAATAATGAGCAGTTCTTC,CASSPYQGNNEQFF,TRBJ2-1,.,TRBV7-2,.
TGTGCCAGCAGTGTAATGGGACAGGGTACTAGCACAGATACGCAGTATTTT,CASSVMGQGTSTDTQYF,TRBJ2-3,.,TRBV6-1,TRBD1
TGTGCCAGCAGCCCACTGGGACCTCCTGGCAGCGGGGGCTACACCTTC,CASSPLGPPGSGGYTF,TRBJ1-2,.,TRBV14,.
TGTGCCGCTGGGACAGTCTACGAGCAGTACTTC,CAAGTVYEQYF,TRBJ2-7,.,TRBV19,TRBD1
TGCGCCAGCAGCCCGGGACAGGGTTGGGATGAGCAGTTCTTC,CASSPGQGWDEQFF,TRBJ2-1,.,TRBV5-1,TRBD1
TGTGCCAGCGCGGGGACAGCGGACCACCCAAACTATGGCTACACCTTC,CASAGTADHPNYGYTF,TRBJ1-2,.,TRBV19,TRBD1
TGTGCCAGCAGTTCCGGGGACAGGGTGGCCGGGGAGCTGTTTTTT,CASSSGDRVAGELFF,TRBJ2-2,once,TRBV28,TRBD1
TGTGCCAGCAGTGACAGTCTTGGAGGTCAAGAGGCCCAGTACTTC,CASSDSLGGQEAQYF,TRBJ2-5,once,TRBV2,.
TGTGCCAGCAAATGGGGGGCAGATACGCAGTATTTT,CASKWGADTQYF,TRBJ2-3,.,TRBV19,.
TGTGCCAGCGCGCAGGGGGAGTCCTACGAGCAGTACTTC,CASAQGESYEQYF,TRBJ2-7,.,TRBV6-5,TRBD1
TGCGCCAGCAGCTTGGCAGGGGGCCCCTCTGGGGCCAACGTCCTGACTTTC,CASSLAGGPSGANVLTF,TRBJ2-6,.,TRBV5-1,TRBD1
TGTGCCAGCAGCTTAGCTTTCGGGGATGAGACCCAGTACTTC,CASSLAFGDETQYF,TRBJ2-5,.,TRBV7-2,.
TGTGCCAGCAGCTTGGTCGGGGGAACTAATGAAAAACTGTTTTTT,CASSLVGGTNEKLFF,TRBJ1-4,.,TRBV5-4,.